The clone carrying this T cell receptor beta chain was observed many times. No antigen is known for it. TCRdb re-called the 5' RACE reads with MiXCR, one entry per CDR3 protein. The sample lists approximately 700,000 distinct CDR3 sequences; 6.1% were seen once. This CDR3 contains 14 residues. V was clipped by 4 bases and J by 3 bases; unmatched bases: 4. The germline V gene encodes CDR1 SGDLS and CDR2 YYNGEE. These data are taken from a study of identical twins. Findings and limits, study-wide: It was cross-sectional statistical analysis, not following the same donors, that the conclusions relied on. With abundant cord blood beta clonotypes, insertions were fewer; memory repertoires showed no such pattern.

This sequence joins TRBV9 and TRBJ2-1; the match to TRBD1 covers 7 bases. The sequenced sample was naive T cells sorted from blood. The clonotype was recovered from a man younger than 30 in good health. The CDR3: CASSLTGFYNEQFF. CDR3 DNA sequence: TGTGCCAGCAGCCTGACAGGGTTCTACAATGAGCAGTTCTTC.